This T cell receptor beta chain was retrieved from a study of blood T cell repertoires in COVID-19 (dated by TCRdb to 2019 to 2021). Context from the whole study: The collaborator samples originated in the United States, Italy and Spain and spanned the acute and convalescent phases of COVID-19. The prospective study material was composed of cDNA or gDNA derived from T cells, B-cell-depleted T cells, or PBMCs. Subjects who had been exposed to COVID-19, were actively infected with it, or had recovered from it provided the deeply sampled blood TCRbeta repertoires that made up the dataset. The repertoires were made available in a free public database intended to serve as a resource for research on the immune response to SARS-CoV-2. Samples were obtained from the ongoing ImmuneRACE study (first 160 participants) and from roughly 1,300 subjects provided by 6 global collaborators. A de-identified subject ID, COVID-19 status, age in years and sex were almost always included in the sample metadata. Where HLA class I and class II types were available, the types were taken from metadata supplied by the sample provider, not from assay-based typing. Results and caveats for the whole study, not just this receptor: The quantity of clinical and demographic metadata differed by source and by participant and was supplied without curation.

This clone has more than one count but fewer than ten. The antigen it binds to is not known. Per-nucleotide qualities are absent, and no much larger clonotype sits a single base away. In the prospective study, participants were roughly 18 to 100 years old, resided in 24 geographic areas of the United States, and were enrolled through a virtual design. In the prospective study, cohorts were assigned on the basis of participant-reported clinical history obtained from a screening survey and a study questionnaire. Recovered participants in ImmuneRACE Cohort 3 were defined by two consecutive negative NP/OP PCR tests, clearance by a healthcare professional, or resolution of symptoms. In the prospective study, mobile phlebotomists collected whole blood, serum and a nasopharyngeal or oropharyngeal swab from each participant. Additional blood draws and questionnaires over a roughly two-month period could optionally be provided by prospective study participants. Prospective study blood samples were shipped either frozen or at room temperature before DNA extraction.

Counted from cysteine to phenylalanine, this CDR3 has 16 amino acids. Only the CDR3 region is kept as DNA, spanning 48 bases read in frame from base 1. For this chain, trimming is 3 bases at the V end and 0 bases at the J end, and the number of junction bases without a gene match is 7. The germline V gene provides CDR1 MNHNS and CDR2 SASEGT. TCRbeta CDR3 regions were amplified from genomic DNA using the immunoSEQ Assay, a bias-controlled multiplex PCR. The paper's processing steps were these. Within the assay, amplification of reference gene primers was used to estimate how many nucleated cells each sample contained. To quantify the absolute abundance of each unique TCRbeta CDR3 rearrangement, sequence reads were collapsed and filtered. Productive Simpson clonality was computed per sample as the square root of Simpson's diversity index over productive rearrangements. TCRdb retrieved this table from immuneACCESS and kept in-frame rearrangements only. Not all clones are present; in checked studies, unresolved V genes account for under half, and no reason is known for the remainder. Clone size and the V and J calls come from that table; the DNA yielded D and trimming. This sample gives 300,000 to 350,000 clones in total; over 80% of them show up just once. Approximately 9% of the sample belongs to the ten largest clones.

The sample taken for sequencing was PBMCs or T cells enriched from blood (not recorded which). The rearrangement combines TRBV6-1 with TRBJ1-1; 7 central bases correspond to TRBD1. This TCR derives from a woman under 30 who had recovered from COVID-19. The sequenced DNA is TGTGCCAGCAGTGAGGGAAGGGGGCCGTTGAACACTGAAGCTTTCTTT. Translated, this is CASSEGRGPLNTEAFF.